This TCR beta chain was captured in a study of regulatory T cells in long-lasting Graves disease. This clonotype appeared many times. Time point indicated: newly diagnosed GD, antithyroid drugs for less than 3 months. RNA isolated from PBMCs was used to make the TCR library. Approximately 8.6-milliliter peripheral blood samples went into EDTA tubes. Trimming took 4 bases from V and 0 from J; bases not matched to a gene: 13. The germline CDR1 and CDR2 sequences are SGHKS and YYEKEE (reference sequence). CDR3 size: 19 residues. Building of the TCR beta libraries involved iRepertoire HTBI primers and Arm-PCR of CDR3 regions. TCRdb ran MiXCR on the multiplex PCR reads and lists one entry per CDR3 protein. Of under 400,000 distinct CDR3 sequences listed, 15% to 20% were seen once; the top ten hold 30%. The sample was also linked to a second study, of T cells in Graves' hyperthyroidism and ophthalmopathy. That investigation notes: Researchers report that a 13 V-J model separated ophthalmopathy from stable hyperthyroidism.

The rearrangement links TRBV5-5 to TRBJ2-2; 9 bases are a match to TRBD2. This sample comprised peripheral blood mononuclear cells (PBMCs), obtained at new diagnosis, from a patient treated with antithyroid drugs. This clonotype was obtained from a man in his forties with Graves disease. CDR3 sequence: CASSPSGASGTANTGELFF. Written as DNA, the CDR3 is TGTGCCAGCAGCCCCTCGGGGGCTAGCGGGACTGCGAACACCGGGGAGCTGTTTTTT.